The 17 T cell receptor beta chains in this list originate from one sample, sequenced in a study of shared clonotypes between healthy human individuals. The assay was immunoSEQ multiplex PCR, and TCRdb's table has in-frame clones only and misses some. Among about 1 million clones listed, under 80% were seen once. Sequenced: memory CD4+ T cells sorted from blood. The subset was: CD45RA-negative fraction. Every receptor here comes from a young man in good health.

This clone was seen a few times. A much bigger clone sits one base away, suggesting this may be a read error. The chain is built from TRBV5-1 and TRBJ1-1; unclear D gene. CDR3 length equals 12 residues. V lost 0 bases and J lost 3, with 3 bases in between. Germline CDR1 is SGHRS and CDR2 is YFSETQ. The CDR3 DNA sequence: TGCGCCAGCAGCTTGGAGGACACTGAAGCTTTCTTT. As protein: CASSLEDTEAFF.

The chain employs TRBV15 and TRBJ2-7, with TRBD1 identical over 9 bases. The CDR3 covers 14 residues. Germline V gene lookup returns CDR1 LNHNV and CDR2 YYDKDF (reference sequence). Losses at the gene ends were 1 base for V and 6 bases for J; bases not matched to a gene: 4. CDR3 in amino acids: CATSRGDRVSEQYF. The CDR3 DNA follows: TGTGCCACCAGCAGAGGGGACAGGGTAAGCGAGCAGTACTTC. Together with reference TRBV15 and TRBJ2-7, the CDR3 gives the full variable domain: DAMVIQNPRYQVTQFGKPVTLSCSQTLNHNVMYWYQQKSSQAPKLLFHYYDKDFNNEADTPDNFQSRRPNTSFCFLDIRSPGLGDTAMYLCATSRGDRVSEQYFGPGTRLTVT.

The chain is built from TRBV6-5 and TRBJ1-1, with D hard to call. Germline assignment: CDR1 MNHEY and CDR2 SVGAGI. Trimming cost V 4 bases and J 11 bases, with 17 bases left between them. The CDR3 consists of 13 residues. DNA of the CDR3: TGTGCCAGCAGTTCATCCCGAGGGAGATTGGCTTTCTTT. Translated, it gives CASSSSRGRLAFF.

V is TRBV5-1 and J is TRBJ2-3, with TRBD2 as a possible D gene (5 bases). CDR1 and CDR2 (germline): SGHRS, YFSETQ. The CDR3 is 16 residues long. The ends were cut back, 4 bases at V and 0 bases at J, with 15 bases in the middle. In nucleotides, the CDR3 is TGCGCCAGCAGCCCCTCGCCTAGCAGGAGCACAGATACGCAGTATTTT. As protein: CASSPSPSRSTDTQYF. Full variable domain (rest looked up from reference TRBV5-1 and TRBJ2-3): KAGVTQTPRYLIKTRGQQVTLSCSPISGHRSVSWYQQTPGQGLQFLFEYFSETQRNKGNFPGRFSGRQFSNSRSEMNVSTLELGDSALYLCASSPSPSRSTDTQYFGPGTRLTVL.

This clone occurred a few times. The chain links TRBV15 to TRBJ1-2, with 7 positions matching TRBD1. The CDR3 sequence is 16 residues long. The ends lost 2 bases at V and 6 bases at J; junction bases unmatched: 12. Germline V gene data show CDR1 as LNHNV and CDR2 as YYDKDF (reference sequence). The CDR3 nucleotides are TGTGCCACCAGCAGACCGGGGGACAGCCCGAGGAATGGCTACACCTTC. Amino acid sequence: CATSRPGDSPRNGYTF.

This chain connects TRBV19 to TRBJ1-2, with 7 bases fitting TRBD1. This CDR3 is built from 13 residues. CDR1 and CDR2 from the germline V gene are LNHDA and SQIVND (reference sequence). Losses at the gene ends were 5 bases for V and 2 bases for J; bases not matched to a gene: 2. The CDR3: CASSVTGNYGYTF. The CDR3 DNA reads as TGTGCCAGTAGTGTGACAGGGAACTATGGCTACACCTTC.

The V and J genes are TRBV7-2 and TRBJ1-1; D may be TRBD1 (5 bases). Trimming cost V 5 bases and J 3 bases, with 25 bases left between them. CDR1 and CDR2 from the germline V gene are SGHTA and FQGNSA. CDR3 length: 18 amino acids. The CDR3 loop is CASSLRTRGQGSDTEAFF. CDR3 in DNA: TGTGCCAGCAGCCTACGGACAAGAGGACAAGGGTCGGACACTGAAGCTTTCTTT.

The V gene is TRBV2, the J gene TRBJ2-2, with D possibly TRBD2 on 5 matching bases. V gave up 1 base and J gave up 1 base, with 10 bases separating them. Per the germline V gene, CDR1 is SNHLY and CDR2 is FYNNEI. The CDR3 is 16 amino acids. The CDR3 spells CASSEGGLGNTGELFF. CDR3 nucleotides: TGTGCCAGCAGTGAAGGAGGGTTGGGGAACACCGGGGAGCTGTTTTTT.

This rearrangement joins TRBV2 to TRBJ2-2, with D perhaps TRBD2 (6 bases). Germline CDR1 SNHLY, CDR2 FYNNEI. V dropped 3 bases and J dropped 2 bases, with 16 bases sitting between them. The CDR3 loop spans 17 amino acids. The CDR3 loop reads CASSEGLAAFNTGELFF. DNA of the CDR3: TGTGCCAGCAGTGAGGGATTAGCGGCCTTTAACACCGGGGAGCTGTTTTTT.

This chain joins TRBV2 and TRBJ1-4, with 9 bases aligning to TRBD1. V lost 7 bases and J lost 5; bases outside the gene matches: 8. The length of the CDR3 is 15 residues. Germline V gives CDR1 SNHLY, CDR2 FYNNEI. This CDR3 is CASTRDRVSNEKLFF. The CDR3 nucleotides are TGTGCCAGCACACGGGACAGGGTTTCCAATGAAAAACTGTTTTTT. Looking up the rest from reference TRBV2 and TRBJ1-4 gives the full variable domain: EPEVTQTPSHQVTQMGQEVILRCVPISNHLYFYWYRQILGQKVEFLVSFYNNEISEKSEIFDDQFSVERPDGSNFTLKIRSTKLEDSAMYFCASTRDRVSNEKLFFGSGTQLSVL.

This clone was picked up a small number of times. The genes are TRBV5-5 and TRBJ2-5, with D hard to call. V gave up 4 bases and J gave up 0 bases, with 13 bases separating them. The V gene's germline CDR1 is SGHKS and CDR2 YYEKEE (reference sequence). This CDR3 has 15 amino acids. DNA for the CDR3: TGTGCCAGCAGCCTCGGCTTTTCGAACCAAGAGACCCAGTACTTC. It translates to CASSLGFSNQETQYF. Complete variable domain (other parts from reference TRBV5-5 and TRBJ2-5): DAGVTQSPTHLIKTRGQQVTLRCSPISGHKSVSWYQQVLGQGPQFIFQYYEKEERGRGNFPDRFSARQFPNYSSELNVNALLLGDSALYLCASSLGFSNQETQYFGPGTRLLVL.

A few counts support this clone. J is TRBJ2-1 and V is TRBV4-3; 7 bases match TRBD2. The germline gives CDR1 LGHNA, CDR2 YSLEER. Trimming at V came to 0 bases and at J to 1 base, leaving 9 bases not matched to a gene. This CDR3 has 18 amino acids. CDR3 protein: CASSQDTGGSPSYNEQFF. CDR3 in DNA: TGCGCCAGCAGCCAAGATACCGGCGGGAGTCCTTCCTACAATGAGCAGTTCTTC.

Note on this clone: The junction does not match germline at one end; this may be a read error. The gene calls are TRBV7-8 and TRBJ2-1; D possibly corresponds to TRBD2 (5 bases). CDR1 and CDR2 from the germline V gene are SGHVS and FQNEAQ. The CDR3 spans 11 residues. CDR3 DNA: TGTGCCAGCAGCGACTACCATGAGCAGTTCTTC. Amino acid sequence: CASSDYHEQFF. Based on the CDR3 plus reference TRBV7-8 and TRBJ2-1, the full variable domain is GAGVSQSPRYKVAKRGQDVALRCDPISGHVSLFWYQQALGQGPEFLTYFQNEAQLDKSGLPSDRFFAERPEGSVSTLKIQRTQQEDSAVYLCASSDYHEQFFGPGTRLTVL.

This chain links TRBV7-9 with TRBJ1-6; TRBD1 might be the D (5 bases). The V end lost 4 bases, the J end lost 7 bases, and 14 bases lay between the germline ends. The CDR3 has 15 residues. The germline V gene has CDR1 SEHNR and CDR2 FQNEAQ (reference sequence). CDR3 loop: CASSSMMGGNSPLHF. In DNA, the CDR3 is TGTGCCAGCAGCTCGATGATGGGGGGAAATTCACCCCTCCACTTT.

This clone is a singleton in its sample. The J gene is TRBJ2-5, the V gene TRBV5-1, with TRBD1 matching 9 bases. CDR3 length: 15 residues. V lost 7 bases and J lost 5; bases outside the gene matches: 12. Germline V CDR1 and CDR2: SGHRS, YFSETQ. CDR3 nucleotide sequence: TGCGCCAGCGCTTCGGGGACAGGGATATTGGAGACCCAGTACTTC. Residues: CASASGTGILETQYF.

The CDR3 DNA reads TGTGCCAGTAATGACGACAGGGGTAGTGGCTACACCTTC. Translated: CASNDDRGSGYTF. This rearrangement joins TRBV19 to TRBJ1-2, with 8 positions matching TRBD1. The CDR3 is 13 amino acids. The trim removed 7 bases at V and 7 bases at J, leaving 8 bases unmatched. Germline CDR1 and CDR2: LNHDA and SQIVND (reference sequence).

The V gene is TRBV2, the J gene TRBJ1-2; no clear D gene. The CDR3 is 16 residues long. V gave up 4 bases and J gave up 0 bases, with 15 bases separating them. Germline-derived CDR1 and CDR2 are SNHLY and FYNNEI. The DNA of the CDR3 is TGTGCCAGCAGTGCGACTACGGGGAATACTAACTATGGCTACACCTTC. Its protein is CASSATTGNTNYGYTF.